A selection of T cell receptor beta chains follows, all from one sample in a study of shared clonotypes between healthy human individuals. Repertoires were generated with immunoSEQ multiplex PCR, while TCRdb's copy carries only in-frame clones and drops some. The sample carries approximately 980,000 clones, approximately 76% recorded once. Source material: memory CD4+ T cells sorted from blood. The receptors derive from a man younger than 35 in good health. Each CDR3 is given with its conserved first and last residue.

TRBJ2-7	TRBV10-2	CASSDGPSGYEQYF
TRBJ2-7	TRBV7-2	CASSSGQAYSYEQYF
TRBJ2-5	TRBV6-5	CASRGTQETQYF
TRBJ2-7	TRBV5-4	CASSLAGGGYEQYF
TRBJ2-5	TRBV10-3	CAIGKSFQETQYF
TRBJ2-1	TRBV9	CASSPWTSGRAYNEQFF
TRBJ2-1	TRBV30	CAWSPGLARSTYNEQFF
TRBJ2-4	TRBV28	CASRGAGNKNIQYF
TRBJ2-3	TRBV5-8	CASSLSLAAGGTQYF
TRBJ1-3	TRBV5-6	CASSFYSSGNTIYF
TRBJ1-5	TRBV28	CASSRTVNQPQHF
TRBJ2-3	TRBV10-3	CATWDRVEGTDTQYF
TRBJ2-1	TRBV6-5	CASETTPSSTYEQFF
TRBJ1-1	TRBV30	CAWGWGRSEAFF
TRBJ2-2	TRBV25-1	CASGRDGQWNTGELFF
TRBJ1-6	TRBV14	CASSPADNSPLHF
TRBJ1-3	TRBV30	CAWSLERNTIYF
TRBJ2-1	TRBV6-1	CASSEAAVWEQFF
TRBJ2-3	TRBV4-3	CASSRSGGSTDTQYF
TRBJ2-2	TRBV11-2	CASSLGGFGTGELFF
TRBJ2-5	TRBV6-5	CASSYSASGRWETQYF
TRBJ2-3	TRBV6-6	CASSLNRGTGGDTQYF
TRBJ1-5	TRBV6-6	CASSYLQGSNQPQHF
TRBJ2-7	TRBV29-1	CSAMRGSYEQYF
TRBJ1-5	TRBV5-1	CASSLERGGQPQHF